This entry lists 19 T cell receptor beta chains sequenced from one sample in a study of cytomegalovirus exposure and HLA in healthy donors. PCR employed 60 Vbeta and 13 Jbeta primers. Profiling relied on immunoSEQ multiplex PCR, and the TCRdb table lists in-frame clones only, not all of them. The table lists some 180,000 clones, roughly 13% of them singletons. Sequenced: PBMCs. These receptors all stem from a man between 50 and 59 years old in good health and CMV-seropositive.

This clone was seen ten or more times. J is TRBJ2-7 and V is TRBV5-6; perhaps TRBD2 as D (6 bases). CDR1 SGHDT and CDR2 YYEEEE come from the germline V gene. This CDR3 spans 14 amino acids. Trimming stripped 7 bases from V and 5 bases from J, with 19 bases between. CDR3 sequence (DNA): TGTGCCAGCGAACGGGGAGGCGCGGGGAACGAGCAGTACTTC. Amino acids: CASERGGAGNEQYF.

Details on this clone: Other nucleotide sequences from this sample produce the same CDR3. J is TRBJ1-1 and V is TRBV5-6; 8 bases agree with TRBD1. Germline CDR1 and CDR2: SGHDT and YYEEEE. With V trimmed by 4 bases and J by 1 base, 15 bases remained unmatched. This CDR3 has 18 residues. CDR3 loop: CASSAPRGLGSKNTEAFF. CDR3 nucleotides: TGTGCCAGCAGCGCCCCCAGGGGGCTAGGGTCAAAGAACACTGAAGCTTTCTTT.

The CDR3 protein is CASSLQEQGPADTQYF. Written as DNA, the CDR3 is TGTGCCAGCAGCTTGCAAGAACAGGGGCCCGCAGATACGCAGTATTTT. The chain carries TRBV5-6 and TRBJ2-3; TRBD1 matches at 7 bases. After removal of 1 base from V and 4 bases from J, the junction contained 9 bases not matched to a gene. This CDR3 region has 16 residues. CDR1 and CDR2 from the germline V gene are SGHDT and YYEEEE.

The chain joins TRBV30 to TRBJ1-2; perhaps TRBD1 as D (5 bases). Germline CDR1 GTSNPN, CDR2 SVGIG (reference sequence). The length of the CDR3 is 13 residues. V was clipped by 2 bases and J by 5 bases, with 12 bases between them. The CDR3 DNA sequence: TGTGCCTGGAGTCCCACGGGGGATTATGGCTACACCTTC. It is translated as CAWSPTGDYGYTF.

The V call is TRBV7-2, the J call TRBJ1-2; D unclear. CDR3 length: 13 residues. V was shortened by 1 base and J by 4 bases, with 7 bases between the two germline ends. Germline lookup yields CDR1 SGHTA and CDR2 FQGNSA. CDR3 bases: TGTGCCAGCAGCTTAGTGGCAGGCTATGGCTACACCTTC. Its translation is CASSLVAGYGYTF.

The chain links TRBV28 to TRBJ1-5, with a tentative D call TRBD1 (5 bases). Germline V CDR1 and CDR2: MDHEN, SYDVKM. Trimming shortened V by 6 bases and J by 6 bases, and 15 bases separated the two germline ends. The CDR3 has 14 amino acids. The CDR3 here is CASRQGGERQPQHF. The CDR3 coding sequence is TGTGCCAGCAGACAAGGAGGGGAACGTCAGCCCCAGCATTTT.

The V gene is TRBV7-2, the J gene TRBJ1-5; the D is unclear. The germline V gene encodes CDR1 SGHTA and CDR2 FQGNSA. Trimming removed 2 bases at V and 0 bases at J, with 8 bases between. CDR3 size: 15 residues. CDR3 bases: TGTGCCAGCAGCTTATACGGGGATAGCAATCAGCCCCAGCATTTT. This codes for CASSLYGDSNQPQHF.

The chain joins TRBV25-1 to TRBJ2-3; 7 bases are shared with TRBD2. In germline, CDR1 is MGHDK, CDR2 SYGVNS. V lost 3 bases to trimming and J lost 3 bases; unmatched junction nucleotides: 6. There are 15 residues in the CDR3. The CDR3, as DNA: TGTGCCAGCAGTGAGTGGGAGGGCGGAACAGATACGCAGTATTTT. Its translation is CASSEWEGGTDTQYF.

This clone was counted only a few times. This chain connects TRBV7-9 to TRBJ1-1; D might be TRBD1 (5 bases). Trimming shortened V by 5 bases and J by 1 base, and 14 bases separated the two germline ends. The CDR3 sequence is 15 residues long. In germline, CDR1 is SEHNR, CDR2 FQNEAQ (reference sequence). CDR3 sequence: CASSPVGHRNTEAFF. The CDR3 DNA sequence: TGTGCCAGCAGCCCCGTCGGACACCGGAACACTGAAGCTTTCTTT.

This clone was detected a few times. The V call is TRBV29-1, the J call TRBJ1-2; 7 nucleotides align to TRBD1. The CDR3 has 11 residues. V lost 3 bases to trimming and J lost 5 bases; unmatched junction nucleotides: 0. Per germline, CDR1 SQVTM and CDR2 ANQGSEA. CDR3 loop: CSVDRGYGYTF. The CDR3 nucleotides read TGCAGCGTTGACAGGGGGTATGGCTACACCTTC.

This rearrangement joins TRBV27 to TRBJ1-5, with D unresolved. The V gene's germline CDR1 is MNHEY and CDR2 SMNVEV (reference sequence). The CDR3 is made up of 14 amino acids. V was clipped by 5 bases and J by 0 bases, with 8 bases between them. CDR3 residues: CASSPRISNQPQHF. The CDR3 DNA reads TGTGCCAGCAGTCCGCGGATTAGCAATCAGCCCCAGCATTTT.

This clone was seen a handful of times. CDR3 bases: TGTGCCAGCAGCGTCAAACTAGCGGGGGCAGAGACCCAGTACTTC. Residues: CASSVKLAGAETQYF. This chain joins TRBV9 and TRBJ2-5, with 11 bases fitting TRBD2. V was clipped by 2 bases and J by 4 bases; unmatched bases: 4. This CDR3 has 15 amino acids. Germline V gene lookup returns CDR1 SGDLS and CDR2 YYNGEE.

This clone was counted a few times. The chain uses TRBV29-1 and TRBJ2-3; 9 bases match TRBD2. Unmatched junction bases numbered 7, after V lost 4 bases and J lost 11 bases. The CDR3 sequence is 12 residues long. Germline V gives CDR1 SQVTM, CDR2 ANQGSEA. Here the CDR3 DNA reads TGCAGCGTTGTAAAGACTAGCGGTCTGCAGTATTTT. This encodes CSVVKTSGLQYF.

This clone was detected a few times. V and J are TRBV15 and TRBJ1-1; D unclear. The CDR3 is 14 residues long. Germline V gene data show CDR1 as LNHNV and CDR2 as YYDKDF (reference sequence). Trimming removed 1 base at V and 4 bases at J, with 10 bases between. The CDR3 DNA follows: TGTGCCACCAGCAGAGGCAAACAGACCACTGAAGCTTTCTTT. As protein: CATSRGKQTTEAFF.

The chain links TRBV2 to TRBJ2-2, with 8 nucleotides matching TRBD2. Germline V gene data show CDR1 as SNHLY and CDR2 as FYNNEI. V shed 4 bases, J shed 5 bases, and the junction held 6 bases outside the gene matches. The CDR3 loop spans 15 amino acids. The CDR3 DNA is TGTGCCAGCAGTGGGAACCGGGGGGGGACCGGGGAGCTGTTTTTT. Encoded protein: CASSGNRGGTGELFF. The full variable domain, rest sourced from reference TRBV2 and TRBJ2-2, is EPEVTQTPSHQVTQMGQEVILRCVPISNHLYFYWYRQILGQKVEFLVSFYNNEISEKSEIFDDQFSVERPDGSNFTLKIRSTKLEDSAMYFCASSGNRGGTGELFFGEGSRLTVL.

This clone turned up a few times. This rearrangement joins TRBV29-1 to TRBJ1-2; no definite D call. From germline, CDR1 is SQVTM and CDR2 ANQGSEA. This CDR3 is built from 13 residues. Trimming removed 5 bases from V and 5 bases from J, with 15 bases in between. The CDR3 DNA reads TGCAGCGTTCCAGTCAGGTCGGGATATGGCTACACCTTC. This encodes CSVPVRSGYGYTF.

The rearrangement joins TRBV11-3 to TRBJ2-3, with D perhaps matching TRBD1 (6 bases). This CDR3 comprises 16 residues. V shed 0 bases and J shed 2 bases, with 12 bases lying between them. Germline loops: CDR1 SGHNT, CDR2 YENEEA. The CDR3 sequence is CASSLDGAGATDTQYF. DNA of the CDR3: TGTGCCAGCAGCTTAGATGGTGCAGGGGCCACAGATACGCAGTATTTT.

This chain joins TRBV6-5 and TRBJ1-2, with TRBD1 matching over 11 bases. Germline V lookup: CDR1 MNHEY, CDR2 SVGAGI. The length of the CDR3 is 14 residues. With V trimmed by 5 bases and J by 7 bases, 6 bases remained unmatched. The CDR3 loop reads CASSRTGGARGYTF. CDR3 nucleotide sequence: TGTGCCAGCAGTCGGACAGGGGGCGCGCGTGGCTACACCTTC.

This clone was seen a handful of times. This same CDR3 is encoded by further DNA sequences in the sample. The chain is built from TRBV5-1 and TRBJ1-1, with D maybe TRBD1 (5 bases). Germline assignment: CDR1 SGHRS and CDR2 YFSETQ. The CDR3 has 15 amino acids. Deletions cut 0 bases from V and 0 bases from J, with 9 bases between. The CDR3 loop reads CASSLGGHLNTEAFF. The DNA of the CDR3 is TGCGCCAGCAGCTTGGGAGGACACTTGAACACTGAAGCTTTCTTT.